In this sample, the clone carrying this T cell receptor beta chain turned up a few times. The antigen is undetermined. This entry is derived from a study of cytomegalovirus exposure and HLA in healthy donors. On the study more broadly: In an early release, HLA-typed donors contributed 75 million to 85 million unique TCR sequences. About four fifths of some 390 genotyped donors fell in the Caucasian-associated ancestry cluster. Findings of the study overall: Among TCR sequences, most were rare, though some public TCRs appeared in many donors.

Donors were nominally healthy when sampled, though unrecorded immune exposures were likely. Losses at the gene ends were 3 bases for V and 3 bases for J; bases not matched to a gene: 4. The CDR3 is 14 amino acids. Germline V gives CDR1 SGHRS, CDR2 YFSETQ. Primers for the PCR totalled 60 Vbeta and 13 Jbeta. The repertoire was sequenced with immunoSEQ multiplex PCR; TCRdb's copy has only in-frame clones and lacks some. The sample shows some 110,000 clones, around 70% of them seen only once. The source of this sequence is a woman aged 18-30 years in good health and CMV-seronegative. The chain has TRBV5-1 and TRBJ2-7, with TRBD1 identical over 9 bases. The sample was PBMCs. CDR3 residues: CASSWTGERYEQYF. The CDR3 DNA reads as TGCGCCAGCAGCTGGACAGGGGAACGCTACGAGCAGTACTTC.